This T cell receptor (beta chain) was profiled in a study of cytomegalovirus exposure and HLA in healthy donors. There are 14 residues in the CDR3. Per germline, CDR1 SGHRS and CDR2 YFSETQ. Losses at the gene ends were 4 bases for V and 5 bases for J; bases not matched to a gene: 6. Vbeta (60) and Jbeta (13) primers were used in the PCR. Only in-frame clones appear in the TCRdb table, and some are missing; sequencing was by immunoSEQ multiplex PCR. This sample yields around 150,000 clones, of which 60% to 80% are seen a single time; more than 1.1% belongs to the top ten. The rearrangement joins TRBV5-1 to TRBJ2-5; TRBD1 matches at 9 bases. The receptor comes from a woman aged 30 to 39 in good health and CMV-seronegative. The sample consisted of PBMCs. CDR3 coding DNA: TGCGCCAGCAGCCCACAGGGGGCGGATGAGACCCAGTACTTC. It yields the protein CASSPQGADETQYF.